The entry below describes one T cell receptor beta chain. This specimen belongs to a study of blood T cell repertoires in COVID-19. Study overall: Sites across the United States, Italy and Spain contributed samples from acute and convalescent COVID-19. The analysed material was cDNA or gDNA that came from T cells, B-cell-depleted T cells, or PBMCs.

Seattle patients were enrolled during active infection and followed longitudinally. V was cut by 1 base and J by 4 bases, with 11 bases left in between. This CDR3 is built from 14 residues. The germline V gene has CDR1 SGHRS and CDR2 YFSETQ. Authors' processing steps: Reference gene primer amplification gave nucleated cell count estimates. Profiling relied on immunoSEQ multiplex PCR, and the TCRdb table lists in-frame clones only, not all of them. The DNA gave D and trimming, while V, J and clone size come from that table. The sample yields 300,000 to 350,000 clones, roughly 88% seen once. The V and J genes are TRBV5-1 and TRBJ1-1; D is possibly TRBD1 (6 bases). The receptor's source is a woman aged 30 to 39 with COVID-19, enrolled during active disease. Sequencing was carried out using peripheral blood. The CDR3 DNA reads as TGCGCCAGCAGCTTGTGGCAGGGGAGCACTGAAGCTTTCTTT. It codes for CASSLWQGSTEAFF.